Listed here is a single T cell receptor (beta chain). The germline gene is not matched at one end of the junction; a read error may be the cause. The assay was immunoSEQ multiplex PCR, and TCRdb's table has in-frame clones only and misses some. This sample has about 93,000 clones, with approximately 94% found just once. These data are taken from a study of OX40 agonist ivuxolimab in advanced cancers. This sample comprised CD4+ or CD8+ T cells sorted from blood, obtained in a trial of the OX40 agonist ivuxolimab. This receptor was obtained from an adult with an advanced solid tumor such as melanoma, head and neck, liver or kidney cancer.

CDR3 DNA: TGTGCCAGCAGCCAGAACCCTGAAGCTTTCTTT. Protein product: CASSQNPEAFF. The genes are TRBV11-2 and TRBJ1-1; D is undetermined. The germline CDR1 and CDR2 sequences are SGHAT and FQNNGV. The CDR3 sequence is 11 residues long.